The clone carrying this TCR beta chain was found once. The antigen remains undetermined. The CDR3 has 17 amino acids. V trimming: 3 bases; J trimming: 7 bases; junction bases outside the gene matches: 13. CDR1 and CDR2 from the germline V gene are SNHLY and FYNNEI. The data belong to a study of cytomegalovirus exposure and HLA in healthy donors. Study-level points and caveats: A later look showed TCR association rates differing by HLA locus, highest for DRB1 and lowest for HLA-C. The study carried out a later analysis of TCR beta sequences. It associated approximately 15,000 of them with specific HLA alleles at a false discovery rate of 0.05. Further analysis, carried out later, found HLA-associated TCR beta chains more clonally expanded than equally common other chains.

The donors, nominally healthy at sampling, likely had unrecorded immune exposures. The PCR employed 60 Vbeta primers together with 13 Jbeta primers. Some clones are missing from TCRdb's copy, which holds only in-frame ones; the method was immunoSEQ multiplex PCR. The sample shows about 69,000 clones, about 70% of them seen only once. Sequencing was carried out using PBMCs. V gene TRBV2 combines with J gene TRBJ1-4; 8 bases match TRBD1. The sequence derives from a man between 18 and 29 years old in good health and CMV-seronegative. CDR3 loop: CASSDPARGPESEKLFF. DNA for the CDR3: TGTGCCAGCAGTGATCCCGCCAGGGGGCCGGAGAGTGAAAAACTGTTTTTT.